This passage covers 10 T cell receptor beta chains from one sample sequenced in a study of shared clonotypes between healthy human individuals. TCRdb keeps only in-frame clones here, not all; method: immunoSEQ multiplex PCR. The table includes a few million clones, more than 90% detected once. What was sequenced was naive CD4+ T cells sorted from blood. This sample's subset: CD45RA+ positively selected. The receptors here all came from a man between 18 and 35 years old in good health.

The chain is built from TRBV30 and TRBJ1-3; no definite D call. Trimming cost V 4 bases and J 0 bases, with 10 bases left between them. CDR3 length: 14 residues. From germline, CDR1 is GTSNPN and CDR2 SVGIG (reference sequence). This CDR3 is CAWNTVNSGNTIYF. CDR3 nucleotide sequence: TGTGCCTGGAACACAGTCAACTCTGGAAACACCATATATTTT. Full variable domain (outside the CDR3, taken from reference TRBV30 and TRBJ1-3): SQTIHQWPATLVQPVGSPLSLECTVEGTSNPNLYWYRQAAGRGLQLLFYSVGIGQISSEVPQNLSASRPQDRQFILSSKKLLLSDSGFYLCAWNTVNSGNTIYFGEGSWLTVV.

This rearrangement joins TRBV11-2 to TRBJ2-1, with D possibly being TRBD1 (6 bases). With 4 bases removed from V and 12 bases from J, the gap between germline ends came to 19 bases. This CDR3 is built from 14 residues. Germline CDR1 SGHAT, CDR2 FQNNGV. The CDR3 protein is CASSSAGTQGRQFF. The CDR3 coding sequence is TGTGCCAGCAGCTCCGCCGGGACCCAGGGGAGGCAGTTCTTC.

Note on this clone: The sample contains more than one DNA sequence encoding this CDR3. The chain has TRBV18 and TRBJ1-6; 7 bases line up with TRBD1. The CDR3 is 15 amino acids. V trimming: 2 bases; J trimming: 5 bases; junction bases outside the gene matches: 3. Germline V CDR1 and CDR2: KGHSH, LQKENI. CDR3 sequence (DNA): TGTGCCAGCTCACCAGGGGGACAGAATAATTCACCCCTCCACTTT. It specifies CASSPGGQNNSPLHF.

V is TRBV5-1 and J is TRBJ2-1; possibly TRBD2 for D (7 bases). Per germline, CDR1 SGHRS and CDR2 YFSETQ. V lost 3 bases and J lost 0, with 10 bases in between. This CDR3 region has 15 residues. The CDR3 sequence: CASSSGGLSYNEQFF. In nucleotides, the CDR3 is TGCGCCAGCAGCTCCGGGGGGCTCTCCTACAATGAGCAGTTCTTC.

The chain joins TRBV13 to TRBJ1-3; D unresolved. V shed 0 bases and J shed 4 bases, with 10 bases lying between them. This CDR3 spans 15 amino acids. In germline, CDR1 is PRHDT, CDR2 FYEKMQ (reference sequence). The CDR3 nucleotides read TGTGCCAGCAGCTTAGGGGAGTTGGGCGGAAACACCATATATTTT. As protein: CASSLGELGGNTIYF. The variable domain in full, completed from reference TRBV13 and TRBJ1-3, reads AAGVIQSPRHLIKEKRETATLKCYPIPRHDTVYWYQQGPGQDPQFLISFYEKMQSDKGSIPDRFSAQQFSDYHSELNMSSLELGDSALYFCASSLGELGGNTIYFGEGSWLTVV.

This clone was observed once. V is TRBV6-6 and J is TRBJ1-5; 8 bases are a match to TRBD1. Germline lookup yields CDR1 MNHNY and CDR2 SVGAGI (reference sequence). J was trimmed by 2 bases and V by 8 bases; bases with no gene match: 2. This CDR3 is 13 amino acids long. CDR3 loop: CASGTGGNQPQHF. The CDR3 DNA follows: TGTGCCAGCGGGACAGGAGGCAATCAGCCCCAGCATTTT.

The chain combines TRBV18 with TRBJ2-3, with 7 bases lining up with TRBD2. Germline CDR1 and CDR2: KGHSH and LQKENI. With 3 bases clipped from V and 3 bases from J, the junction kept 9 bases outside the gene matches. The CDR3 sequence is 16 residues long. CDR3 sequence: CASSPGAGDTTDTQYF. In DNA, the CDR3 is TGTGCCAGCTCACCTGGGGCGGGAGATACTACAGATACGCAGTATTTT. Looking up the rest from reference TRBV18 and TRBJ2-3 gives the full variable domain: NAGVMQNPRHLVRRRGQEARLRCSPMKGHSHVYWYRQLPEEGLKFMVYLQKENIIDESGMPKERFSAEFPKEGPSILRIQQVVRGDSAAYFCASSPGAGDTTDTQYFGPGTRLTVL.

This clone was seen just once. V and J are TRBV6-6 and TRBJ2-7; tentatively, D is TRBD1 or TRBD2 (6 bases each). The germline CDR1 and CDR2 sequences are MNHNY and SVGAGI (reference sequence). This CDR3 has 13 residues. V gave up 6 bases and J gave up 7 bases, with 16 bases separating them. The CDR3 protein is CASSRDTAGEQYF. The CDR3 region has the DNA TGTGCCAGCAGCCGGGACACTGCGGGGGAGCAGTACTTC.

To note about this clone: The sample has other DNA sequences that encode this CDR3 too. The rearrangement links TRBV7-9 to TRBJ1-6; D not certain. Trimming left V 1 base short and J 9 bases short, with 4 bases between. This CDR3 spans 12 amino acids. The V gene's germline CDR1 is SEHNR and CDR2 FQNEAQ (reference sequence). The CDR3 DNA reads TGTGCCAGCAGCTTAGTCGGTTCACCCCTCCACTTT. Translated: CASSLVGSPLHF.

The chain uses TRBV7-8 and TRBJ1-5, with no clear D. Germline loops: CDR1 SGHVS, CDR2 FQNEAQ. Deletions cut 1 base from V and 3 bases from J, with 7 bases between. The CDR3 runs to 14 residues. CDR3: CASSLGDYNQPQHF. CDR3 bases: TGTGCCAGCAGCTTAGGGGATTACAATCAGCCCCAGCATTTT.